Below, one TCR beta chain is given with its context. Antigen: not known. The entry originates in a study of T cells in Graves' hyperthyroidism and ophthalmopathy. General study results and limits: Blood also held most thyroid clonotypes expanded beyond 0.001. The model's output predicted ophthalmopathy at a median of roughly 6.9 months prior to onset.

RNA transcripts were the template for amplifying TCR beta CDR3 regions. Using the HTBI primer set, a first-round RT-PCR was run on the TCR CDR3. A single record per CDR3 protein comes from TCRdb applying MiXCR to the multiplex PCR reads. The table has about 530,000 distinct CDR3 sequences, 15% to 20% seen once. This CDR3 region has 15 residues. V lost 3 bases, J lost 2 bases, and 15 bases lay in between. Germline-derived CDR1 and CDR2 are DFQATT and SNEGSKA (reference sequence). The authors obtained PBMCs from 7.5 to 10 ml of fresh peripheral blood. The V gene is TRBV20-1, the J gene TRBJ2-3; the D gene is possibly TRBD1 (6 bases). This TCR was recovered from a woman aged 18-29 years with Graves' ophthalmopathy. The specimen sequenced was blood. The CDR3 DNA reads as TGCAGTGCTAGCAGTAATCCAGGGGCCACAGATACGCAGTATTTT. This sequence encodes CSASSNPGATDTQYF.